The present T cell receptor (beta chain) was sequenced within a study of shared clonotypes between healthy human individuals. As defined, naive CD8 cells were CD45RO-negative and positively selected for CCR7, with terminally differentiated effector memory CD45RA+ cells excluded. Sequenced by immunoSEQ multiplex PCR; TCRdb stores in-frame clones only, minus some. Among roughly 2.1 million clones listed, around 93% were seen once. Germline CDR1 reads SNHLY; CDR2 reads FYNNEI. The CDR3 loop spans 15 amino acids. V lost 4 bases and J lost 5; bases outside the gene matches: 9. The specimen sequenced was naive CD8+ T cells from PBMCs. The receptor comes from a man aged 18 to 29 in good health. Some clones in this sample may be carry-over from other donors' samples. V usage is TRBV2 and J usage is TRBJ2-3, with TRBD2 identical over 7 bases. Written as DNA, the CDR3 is TGTGCCAGCAGTGTTAGTGGGAGGGCCATAGATACGCAGTATTTT. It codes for CASSVSGRAIDTQYF.